The 17 T cell receptor beta chains below come from one sample, sequenced in a study of T cell therapy after organ transplantation. Time point here: 20-29 weeks after completion of therapy. Produced via immunoSEQ multiplex PCR; TCRdb's table is partial and in-frame only. Among roughly 15,000 clones, 65% to 90% were seen once, and the ten largest hold roughly 28%. Their cognate antigens are unknown. The sample in question was CD8+ T cells from blood, obtained after autologous CMV-specific T cell therapy. All receptors come from a human patient who had received a solid organ transplant and had CMV disease. The T cells may come from the graft donor.

V usage is TRBV12-5 and J usage is TRBJ2-1; 10 nucleotides match TRBD1. Trimming cost V 5 bases and J 3 bases; bases outside gene matches: 10. The germline CDR1 and CDR2 sequences are LGHNT and FRNRAP. The CDR3 runs 17 residues. In nucleotides, the CDR3 is TGTGCTAGTGGTCACTCCGGGACAGGGGTCTTCTACAATGAGCAGTTCTTC. It codes for CASGHSGTGVFYNEQFF.

This clone showed up just once. CDR3 DNA: TGTGCCAGCCAGCTTGGAAACACCATATATTTT. This codes for CASQLGNTIYF. The rearrangement uses TRBV5-6 and TRBJ1-3; no clear D gene. CDR1 is SGHDT and CDR2 is YYEEEE in the germline V gene. Trimming cost V 7 bases and J 3 bases, with 5 bases left between them. There are 11 residues in the CDR3.

The genes are TRBV19 and TRBJ1-4, with D unclear. V lost 0 bases and J 4 bases, leaving 12 bases between the germline ends. Per germline, CDR1 LNHDA and CDR2 SQIVND (reference sequence). CDR3 length: 16 amino acids. The CDR3 region has the DNA TGTGCCAGTAGTATAGATTTGGAGACCTATAATGAAAAACTGTTTTTT. Translation gives CASSIDLETYNEKLFF.

This chain joins TRBV7-8 and TRBJ1-5; tentative D call: TRBD1 (5 bases). This CDR3 comprises 15 residues. V dropped 1 base and J dropped 2 bases, with 9 bases sitting between them. Germline-derived CDR1 and CDR2 are SGHVS and FQNEAQ. The CDR3 nucleotides are TGTGCCAGCAGCTTAGGGCAGGGACGCAATCAGCCCCAGCATTTT. This gives the protein CASSLGQGRNQPQHF.

V and J are TRBV28 and TRBJ2-5, with D unresolved. Germline assignment: CDR1 MDHEN and CDR2 SYDVKM. The CDR3 extends over 14 amino acids. V was cut by 4 bases and J by 0 bases, with 9 bases left in between. The CDR3 region is CASSYQRHQETQYF. DNA of the CDR3: TGTGCCAGCAGTTATCAACGCCACCAAGAGACCCAGTACTTC. The complete variable domain, with remaining parts taken from reference TRBV28 and TRBJ2-5, reads DVKVTQSSRYLVKRTGEKVFLECVQDMDHENMFWYRQDPGLGLRLIYFSYDVKMKEKGDIPEGYSVSREKKERFSLILESASTNQTSMYLCASSYQRHQETQYFGPGTRLLVL.

CDR3 loop: CASSEAEVGGYTF. CDR3 nucleotide sequence: TGTGCCAGCAGTGAAGCGGAGGTGGGGGGCTACACCTTC. The chain recombines TRBV6-1 with TRBJ1-2; D ambiguous. Trimming stripped 0 bases from V and 8 bases from J, with 10 bases between. This CDR3 comprises 13 residues. Germline CDR1 is MNHNS and CDR2 is SASEGT.

V usage is TRBV6-6 and J usage is TRBJ2-1; 8 bases match TRBD1. V lost 5 bases and J lost 0; bases outside the gene matches: 3. The CDR3 has 15 residues. Per germline, CDR1 MNHNY and CDR2 SVGAGI (reference sequence). CDR3 coding DNA: TGTGCCAGCAGTGGAACAGGGGGCTCCTACAATGAGCAGTTCTTC. This encodes CASSGTGGSYNEQFF.

This chain uses TRBV19 with TRBJ1-3; D may be TRBD1 (5 bases). The CDR3 runs 19 residues. CDR1 LNHDA and CDR2 SQIVND come from the germline V gene (reference sequence). V lost 3 bases and J lost 4, with 25 bases in between. Here the CDR3 DNA reads TGTGCCAGTAGTATGTTGACAGTTTATTGGGATCTTGACGGAAACACCATATATTTT. It specifies CASSMLTVYWDLDGNTIYF. Complete variable domain (other parts from reference TRBV19 and TRBJ1-3): DGGITQSPKYLFRKEGQNVTLSCEQNLNHDAMYWYRQDPGQGLRLIYYSQIVNDFQKGDIAEGYSVSREKKESFPLTVTSAQKNPTAFYLCASSMLTVYWDLDGNTIYFGEGSWLTVV.

The gene calls are TRBV2 and TRBJ2-1; D gene uncertain. V lost 7 bases, J lost 5 bases, and 18 bases lay in between. The germline gives CDR1 SNHLY, CDR2 FYNNEI. The CDR3 has 15 residues. The CDR3 bases are TGTGCCAGCACGGTGGGGATCGGTAGGGACAATGAGCAGTTCTTC. Its translation: CASTVGIGRDNEQFF. The full variable domain, its missing parts supplied by reference TRBV2 and TRBJ2-1, is EPEVTQTPSHQVTQMGQEVILRCVPISNHLYFYWYRQILGQKVEFLVSFYNNEISEKSEIFDDQFSVERPDGSNFTLKIRSTKLEDSAMYFCASTVGIGRDNEQFFGPGTRLTVL.

The chain joins TRBV4-3 to TRBJ1-1; no reliable D call. The germline V gene encodes CDR1 LGHNA and CDR2 YSLEER. CDR3 size: 14 residues. Trimming shortened V by 0 bases and J by 4 bases, and 9 bases separated the two germline ends. The CDR3 DNA sequence: TGCGCCAGCAGCCAAGAAGGGAGCGCCACTGAAGCTTTCTTT. This encodes CASSQEGSATEAFF.

The V gene is TRBV6-6, the J gene TRBJ2-4; D is unclear. Germline V gives CDR1 MNHNY, CDR2 SVGAGI (reference sequence). The CDR3 length is 13 residues. Between the trimmed V and J ends, which lost 6 bases and 10 bases, there was a span of 16 bases. The CDR3 bases are TGTGCCAGCAGAATAGCCGACCTGGGGATTCAGTACTTC. It codes for CASRIADLGIQYF.

The genes are TRBV19 and TRBJ2-1, with 10 bases fitting TRBD2. The V gene end was trimmed by 3 bases and the J gene end by 3 bases; junction bases not matched to a gene: 5. Germline CDR1 is LNHDA and CDR2 is SQIVND (reference sequence). The CDR3 has 16 residues. DNA of the CDR3: TGTGCCAGTAGTATGGGGAGCGGGAGGGACTACAATGAGCAGTTCTTC. Amino acid sequence: CASSMGSGRDYNEQFF.

The rearrangement links TRBV30 to TRBJ1-5; D perhaps matches TRBD1 (6 bases). With 1 base removed from V and 6 bases from J, the gap between germline ends came to 16 bases. CDR1 and CDR2 (germline): GTSNPN, SVGIG (reference sequence). The CDR3 runs 15 residues. DNA of the CDR3: TGTGCCTGGAGTGAGTCGGTGACAGGAGGTCAGCCCCAGCATTTT. This encodes CAWSESVTGGQPQHF.

The CDR3 region has the DNA TGTGCCAGCAGCTTGGGTTATGTTGATGGCTACACCTTC. Translating gives CASSLGYVDGYTF. This rearrangement joins TRBV7-9 to TRBJ1-2; D uncertain. There are 13 residues in the CDR3. The V end lost 3 bases, the J end lost 6 bases, and 11 bases lay between the germline ends. Germline values: CDR1 SEHNR, CDR2 FQNEAQ (reference sequence).

The V call is TRBV7-8, the J call TRBJ2-6, with a tentative D call TRBD1 (5 bases). The CDR3 covers 16 residues. Germline lookup yields CDR1 SGHVS and CDR2 FQNEAQ. Trimming left V 4 bases short and J 2 bases short, with 12 bases between. The CDR3 loop reads CASSSLAGPGANVLTF. In DNA, the CDR3 is TGTGCCAGCAGCTCCCTGGCAGGGCCTGGGGCCAACGTCCTGACTTTC.

The chain joins TRBV13 to TRBJ1-3; D may be TRBD1 (5 bases). The CDR3 covers 15 residues. With 4 bases removed from V and 0 bases from J, the gap between germline ends came to 10 bases. Germline values: CDR1 PRHDT, CDR2 FYEKMQ (reference sequence). The CDR3 DNA reads TGTGCCAGCAGCTCGGGACTGAACTCTGGAAACACCATATATTTT. Translating gives CASSSGLNSGNTIYF.

As DNA, the CDR3 is TGTGCCAGCAGCCCTCGACCCCCCGGGCAGGGAACCGGGGAGCTGTTTTTT. This codes for CASSPRPPGQGTGELFF. The chain recombines TRBV11-2 with TRBJ2-2; D perhaps matches TRBD1 (5 bases). Germline CDR1 is SGHAT and CDR2 is FQNNGV. V lost 5 bases and J lost 5, with 21 bases in between. The CDR3 is 17 residues long. The complete variable domain, with remaining parts taken from reference TRBV11-2 and TRBJ2-2, reads EAGVAQSPRYKIIEKRQSVAFWCNPISGHATLYWYQQILGQGPKLLIQFQNNGVVDDSQLPKDRFSAERLKGVDSTLKIQPAKLEDSAVYLCASSPRPPGQGTGELFFGEGSRLTVL.